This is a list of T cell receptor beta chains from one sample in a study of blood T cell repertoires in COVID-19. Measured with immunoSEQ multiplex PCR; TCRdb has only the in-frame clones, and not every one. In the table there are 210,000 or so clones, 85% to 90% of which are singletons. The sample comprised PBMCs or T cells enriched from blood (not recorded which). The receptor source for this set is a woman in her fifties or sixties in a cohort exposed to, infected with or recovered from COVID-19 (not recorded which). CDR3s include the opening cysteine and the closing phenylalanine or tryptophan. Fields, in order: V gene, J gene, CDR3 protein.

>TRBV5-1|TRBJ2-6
CASSLEPGSGANVLTF
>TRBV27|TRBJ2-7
CASSQGGGTGAYEQYF
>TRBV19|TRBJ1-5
CATATRDRYQPQHF
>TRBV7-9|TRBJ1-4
CASSWGATNEKLFF
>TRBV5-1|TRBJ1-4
CASKAGTGVEKLFF
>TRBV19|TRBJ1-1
CASTHEFRLMNTEAFF
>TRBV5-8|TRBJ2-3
CASHVFGGAVDTQYF
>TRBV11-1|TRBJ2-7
CASSLDGARYEQYF
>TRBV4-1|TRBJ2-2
CASTPEAGSFTGELFF
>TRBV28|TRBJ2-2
CASSRGPGGVGELFF
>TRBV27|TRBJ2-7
CASSRLSLDRADEQYF
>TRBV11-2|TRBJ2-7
CASSSPSGTNYEQYF
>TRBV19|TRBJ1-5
CASSIGAGARSNQPQHF
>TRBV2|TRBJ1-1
CASSAQGLPNTEAFF
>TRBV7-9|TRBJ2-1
CASSPFSGGASEQFF
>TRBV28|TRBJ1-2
CASSLWTGRNYGYTF
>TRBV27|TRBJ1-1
CASSPRQGVGTEAFF
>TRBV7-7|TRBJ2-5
CASSLGATGVGETQYF
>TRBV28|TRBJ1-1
CASSFGQENTEAFF
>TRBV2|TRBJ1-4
CASSVGGNEKLFF
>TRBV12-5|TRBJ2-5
CASEPFNQETQYF
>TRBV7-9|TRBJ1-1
CASSRGQVNTEAFF
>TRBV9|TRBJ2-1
CASSAQYNEQFF
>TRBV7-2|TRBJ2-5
CASSLGGVETQYF
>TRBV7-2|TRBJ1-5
CASSWGHSNQPQHF
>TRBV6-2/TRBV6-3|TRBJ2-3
CASSKWGTSTDTQYF
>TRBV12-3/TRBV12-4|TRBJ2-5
CASSLRDQETQYF
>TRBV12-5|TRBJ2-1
CASGSEGTAQRYNEQFF
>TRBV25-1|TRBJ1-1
CASSGGGQGFTEAFF
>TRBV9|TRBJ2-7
CASSVRDRGWEQYF
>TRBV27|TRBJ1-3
CASKAGSGNTIYF
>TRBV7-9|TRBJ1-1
CASSLGATVGTEAFF
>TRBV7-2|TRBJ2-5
CASSRSGFKETQYF
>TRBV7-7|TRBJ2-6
CASSPSAGANVLTF
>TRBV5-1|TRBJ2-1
CASSLGLAGNANNEQFF
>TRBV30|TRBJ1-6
CAWSSPLRVTLHF
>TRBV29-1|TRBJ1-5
CSVEEDRGAPQHF
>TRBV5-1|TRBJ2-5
CASSLSASYLETQYF
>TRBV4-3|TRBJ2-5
CASSRLPGTSGGETQYF
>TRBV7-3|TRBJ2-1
CATSRGGGRNEQFF
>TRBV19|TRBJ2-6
CASSPTESSGANVLTF
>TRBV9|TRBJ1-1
CASSVRQGDMNTEAFF
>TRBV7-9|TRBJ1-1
CASQASRGGTEAFF
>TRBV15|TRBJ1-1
CATSRDKGLNTEAFF
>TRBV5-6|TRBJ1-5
CASSRGTGYGNQPQHF
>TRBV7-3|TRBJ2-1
CASSLNRLANEQFF
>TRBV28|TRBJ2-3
CASSPQGATSGMDTQYF
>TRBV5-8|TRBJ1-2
CASSLAQGDYGYTF
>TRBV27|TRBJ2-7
CASRYKGGGSSQGYEQYF
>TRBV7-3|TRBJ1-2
CASSPRTEAYGYTF
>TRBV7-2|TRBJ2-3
CASKRAGATDTQYF
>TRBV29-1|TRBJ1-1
CSVEVGGGTEAFF